Each of the 13 T cell receptor beta chains below was sequenced from the same sample in a study of response to subunit inactivated influenza vaccine. TCRdb redid the calling of the RT-PCR reads with MiXCR, one entry per CDR3 protein. The sample has fewer than 700,000 distinct CDR3 sequences, over 10% seen once; the top ten hold 10% to 15%. Sequencing was performed on PBMCs from blood, taken 40 to 50 days after vaccination. The receptors derive from a man aged 45-65 years who received an inactivated influenza vaccine.

This chain uses TRBV7-2 with TRBJ2-7; TRBD1 aligns across 8 bases. The CDR3 has 14 residues. CDR1 and CDR2 (germline): SGHTA, FQGNSA. J was trimmed by 2 bases and V by 5 bases; bases with no gene match: 5. In DNA form, the CDR3 reads TGTGCCAGCAGCGCCCGACAGGGGACCTACGAGCAGTACTTC. It translates to CASSARQGTYEQYF.

This clonotype was seen a single time. V is TRBV10-2 and J is TRBJ1-1; possibly TRBD1 for D (6 bases). Trimming stripped 3 bases from V and 6 bases from J, with 14 bases between. Germline lookup yields CDR1 WSHSY and CDR2 SAAADI. This CDR3 is built from 14 residues. The DNA of the CDR3 is TGCGCCAGCAGTGAAGGGGGGCGAATCTCTGAAGCTTTCTTT. The encoded protein is CASSEGGRISEAFF.

The sample holds many counts of this clonotype. The chain combines TRBV7-2 with TRBJ1-2; a possible D gene is TRBD1 (5 bases). The length of the CDR3 is 16 residues. Looked up from germline, CDR1 is SGHTA and CDR2 is FQGNSA. V was trimmed by 1 base and J by 4 bases, leaving 16 bases between them. DNA of the CDR3: TGTGCCAGCAGCTTAGTGATTACGGGGCGTCTCTATGGCTACACCTTC. The encoded protein is CASSLVITGRLYGYTF.

Here the CDR3 reads CASSWARNRLDTGELFF. CDR3 bases: TGCGCCAGCAGCTGGGCGAGGAACCGACTGGACACCGGGGAGCTGTTTTTT. J is TRBJ2-2 and V is TRBV5-1, with D unresolved. V was trimmed by 3 bases and J by 3 bases, leaving 18 bases between them. CDR3 length: 17 amino acids. Germline CDR1 reads SGHRS; CDR2 reads YFSETQ.

This clonotype was picked up a small number of times. CDR3 loop: CASSLSGQANEQFF. Written as DNA, the CDR3 is TGTGCCAGCAGCTTATCGGGACAGGCTAATGAGCAGTTCTTC. The chain employs TRBV7-3 and TRBJ2-1; 8 bases align to TRBD1. This CDR3 has 14 residues. Germline assignment: CDR1 SGHTA and CDR2 FQGTGA. Trimming cost V 2 bases and J 7 bases; bases outside gene matches: 4.

This clonotype was found a few times. The gene calls are TRBV12-3 or TRBV12-4 and TRBJ2-5, with 8 positions matching TRBD2. This CDR3 is built from 15 residues. V was clipped by 7 bases and J by 4 bases; unmatched bases: 11. The CDR3 bases are TGTGCCAGCAACCTTGCGGGGGGCGCAGGAGAGACCCAGTACTTC. Its protein product is CASNLAGGAGETQYF.

This clonotype has a handful of counts. This chain uses TRBV6-2 or TRBV6-3 with TRBJ2-7; D possibly corresponds to TRBD1 (5 bases). V was clipped by 6 bases and J by 0 bases, with 15 bases between them. The CDR3 consists of 15 residues. In germline, CDR1 is MNHEY, CDR2 SVGEGT. This chain's CDR3 is CASRHAGDSSYEQYF. CDR3 nucleotides: TGTGCCAGCAGGCACGCCGGCGACAGCTCCTACGAGCAGTACTTC.

This clonotype has more than one count but fewer than ten. This chain connects TRBV27 to TRBJ2-7; TRBD1 agrees at 9 bases. CDR1 is MNHEY, CDR2 SMNVEV, per germline (reference sequence). The CDR3 extends over 15 amino acids. V lost 5 bases, J lost 6 bases, and 11 bases stayed unmatched. The CDR3 here is CASSPGTGRNSEQYF. The DNA for the CDR3 is TGTGCCAGCAGTCCCGGGACAGGGCGTAATTCCGAGCAGTACTTC.

This rearrangement joins TRBV9 to TRBJ2-3, with TRBD1 identical over 9 bases. V was pared by 0 bases and J by 2 bases, with 4 bases of the junction left unmatched. The CDR3 spans 16 residues. The germline CDR1 and CDR2 sequences are SGDLS and YYNGEE. The CDR3 loop is CASSVGTGVSTDTQYF. CDR3 sequence (DNA): TGTGCCAGCAGCGTAGGGACAGGGGTTTCCACAGATACGCAGTATTTT.

In this sample, this clonotype turned up a few times. The chain recombines TRBV11-3 with TRBJ2-3; D not certain. Trimming pared 4 bases from V and 3 bases from J, leaving 8 bases between. CDR3 length: 13 residues. From germline, CDR1 is SGHNT and CDR2 YENEEA. The CDR3 region has the DNA TGTGCCAGCAGCTCCCTGGAGACAGATACGCAGTATTTT. Encoded protein: CASSSLETDTQYF.

The chain recombines TRBV29-1 with TRBJ2-1, with 7 bases aligning to TRBD1. The CDR3 consists of 14 residues. Germline V CDR1 and CDR2: SQVTM, ANQGSEA. After removal of 7 bases from V and 0 bases from J, the junction contained 6 bases not matched to a gene. The DNA for the CDR3 is TGCAGCGCCCCGGGACAGAACTCCTACAATGAGCAGTTCTTC. The encoded protein is CSAPGQNSYNEQFF.

This clonotype was counted many times. The chain combines TRBV20-1 with TRBJ1-2; possibly TRBD1 for D (5 bases). Trimming left V 6 bases short and J 8 bases short, with 19 bases between. Per the germline V gene, CDR1 is DFQATT and CDR2 is SNEGSKA (reference sequence). The CDR3 totals 13 residues. In nucleotides, the CDR3 is TGCAGTGCCAACGATATTGGGGGGTACGGCTACACCTTC. This codes for CSANDIGGYGYTF.

This clonotype was observed a few times. V and J are TRBV7-6 and TRBJ1-1; 9 bases agree with TRBD1. This CDR3 has 14 residues. V shed 5 bases, J shed 5 bases, and the junction held 6 bases outside the gene matches. The germline gives CDR1 SGHVS, CDR2 FNYEAQ. CDR3 sequence: CASSTTGGGTEAFF. The CDR3 nucleotides are TGTGCCAGCAGCACGACAGGGGGGGGGACTGAAGCTTTCTTT.